This T cell receptor beta chain appears in the sequencing data of a study of blood T cell repertoires in COVID-19. Study information: Samples taken during acute and convalescent COVID-19 were collected in the United States, Italy and Spain.

Germline loops: CDR1 SGHAT, CDR2 FQNNGV. The CDR3 has 18 amino acids. The V end lost 4 bases, the J end lost 5 bases, and 26 bases lay between the germline ends. Per the original data handling: Counts of nucleated cells, estimated from reference gene primer amplification, were obtained. Some clones are missing from TCRdb's copy, which holds only in-frame ones; the method was immunoSEQ multiplex PCR. The V and J calls and clone size come from that table; D and trimming were worked out from the DNA. This sample has 450,000 to 500,000 clones, with 70% to 90% found just once. Living in roughly 23 US areas, the participants were between roughly 18 and 90 years of age. Among Cohort 3 donors, those recovered had two negative PCRs, clearance, or symptom resolution.

This receptor was identified in a woman aged 60-75 years who had recovered from COVID-19. The sample comprised PBMCs or T cells enriched from blood (not recorded which). V usage is TRBV11-2 and J usage is TRBJ2-5; D perhaps matches TRBD2 (7 bases). CDR3 sequence: CASSSPRIGGGAAETQYF. CDR3 bases: TGTGCCAGCAGCTCCCCCCGTATTGGTGGGGGGGCAGCGGAGACCCAGTACTTC.